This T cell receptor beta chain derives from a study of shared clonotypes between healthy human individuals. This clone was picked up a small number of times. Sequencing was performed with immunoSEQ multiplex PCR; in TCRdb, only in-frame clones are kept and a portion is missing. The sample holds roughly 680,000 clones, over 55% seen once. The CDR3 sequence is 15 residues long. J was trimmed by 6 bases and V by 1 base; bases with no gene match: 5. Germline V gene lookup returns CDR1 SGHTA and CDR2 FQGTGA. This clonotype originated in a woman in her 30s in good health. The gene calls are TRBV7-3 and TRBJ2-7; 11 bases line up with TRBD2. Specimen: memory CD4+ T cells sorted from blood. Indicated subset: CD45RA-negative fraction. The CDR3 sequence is CASSLMGLADSEQYF. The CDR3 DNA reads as TGTGCCAGCAGCTTAATGGGACTAGCGGATAGCGAGCAGTACTTC.